This T cell receptor (beta chain) was sequenced for a study of blood T cell repertoires in COVID-19. This CDR3 is built from 15 residues. Germline lookup yields CDR1 ENHRY and CDR2 SYGVKD. Trimming shortened V by 0 bases and J by 5 bases, and 8 bases separated the two germline ends. In the authors' workflow: Amplification from reference gene primers served as the basis for estimated nucleated cell counts. Produced via immunoSEQ multiplex PCR; TCRdb's table is partial and in-frame only. D and trimming come from the DNA, and the V and J calls and clone size come from that table. The sample lists 150,000 to 200,000 clones; 92% were seen once. The Seattle patients, enrolled during active infection, were followed longitudinally.

The J gene is TRBJ1-6, the V gene TRBV10-3, with D possibly being TRBD1 (5 bases). The sample comprised peripheral blood. This TCR was sampled from a man younger than 40 with COVID-19, enrolled during active disease. CDR3 sequence: CAISESGHDNSPLHF. In DNA form, the CDR3 reads TGTGCCATCAGTGAGTCCGGACATGATAATTCACCCCTCCACTTT.